The rows below give T cell receptor beta chains drawn from one sample of a study of blood T cell repertoires in COVID-19. Generated by immunoSEQ multiplex PCR, the TCRdb table keeps only in-frame clones and is missing some. Of 65,000 to 70,000 clones listed, more than 75% are singletons. Material for sequencing was peripheral blood. The source is a woman aged 60 to 75 with acute or convalescent COVID-19. The CDR3 runs from the conserved cysteine through the conserved F or W. A D gene is named only where the DNA matches it firmly. Expanded clones get a size class; other rows say once, few or many, or leave the size out.

TRBD2 TRBJ2-1 TRBV4-3 17 - CASSDPGGSDLYNEQFF TGCGCCAGCAGCGACCCGGGAGGCAGCGACCTTTACAATGAGCAGTTCTTC
- TRBJ1-1 TRBV7-3 15 - CASSPDPTGLTQAFF TGTGCCAGCAGCCCCGACCCGACAGGTCTAACCCAAGCTTTCTTT
- TRBJ1-2 TRBV7-3 13 - CASSQGPRRGYTF TGTGCCAGCAGCCAGGGCCCCAGGCGAGGCTACACCTTC
TRBD1 TRBJ1-1 TRBV9 13 - CASSATTGTEAFF TGTGCCAGCAGCGCCACGACAGGGACTGAAGCTTTCTTT
TRBD2 TRBJ2-1 TRBV5-1 16 - CASSPTTSGGADEQFF TGCGCCAGCAGCCCGACGACTAGCGGGGGGGCCGATGAGCAGTTCTTC
- TRBJ2-1 TRBV3-1/TRBV3-2 15 - CASSHRLSMGNEQFF TGTGCCAGCAGCCACCGACTGTCGATGGGCAATGAGCAGTTCTTC
- TRBJ1-1 TRBV4-2 17 few CASSLRSGGARDTEAFF TGTGCCAGCAGCCTCCGATCCGGGGGGGCCCGGGACACTGAAGCTTTCTTT
- TRBJ2-7 TRBV9 15 few CASSPRSDLSYEQYF TGTGCCAGCAGCCCTCGCTCGGACTTATCCTACGAGCAGTACTTC
TRBD1 TRBJ1-6 TRBV7-2 15 once CASSVGQGPGSPLHF TGTGCCAGCAGCGTAGGACAGGGCCCGGGTTCACCCCTCCACTTT
TRBD1 TRBJ1-2 TRBV15 14 - CATSPGQGASGYTF TGTGCCACCAGTCCGGGACAGGGGGCGAGTGGCTACACCTTC
TRBD1 TRBJ2-4 TRBV9 13 - CASSDGTVNIQYF TGTGCCAGCAGCGACGGGACAGTTAACATTCAGTACTTC
- TRBJ1-4 TRBV6-1 16 - CASSEAQRRDQEKLFF TGTGCCAGCAGTGAAGCGCAAAGGAGGGACCAGGAAAAACTGTTTTTT
- TRBJ1-4 TRBV5-1 15 - CASRKEGRNNEKLFF TGCGCCAGCAGAAAGGAGGGACGGAATAATGAAAAACTGTTTTTT
- TRBJ2-1 TRBV21-1 20 - CASSKGRRKGHPSSYNEQFF TGTGCCAGCAGCAAAGGAAGGAGGAAGGGTCACCCGAGCTCCTACAATGAGCAGTTCTTC
- TRBJ1-4 TRBV6-5 14 - CASSDGSGGEKLFF TGTGCCAGCAGCGACGGGTCGGGGGGTGAAAAACTGTTTTTT
TRBD1 TRBJ2-1 TRBV4-2 16 - CASSLSDRANYNEQFF TGTGCCAGCAGCCTTTCCGACAGGGCAAACTACAATGAGCAGTTCTTC
TRBD2 TRBJ2-1 TRBV9 18 - CASSVSGGGPAGYNEQFF TGTGCCAGCAGCGTAAGCGGCGGGGGGCCCGCGGGTTACAATGAGCAGTTCTTC
- TRBJ2-7 TRBV28 14 - CASSIRVSSYEQYF TGTGCCAGCAGTATCAGGGTGTCATCCTACGAGCAGTACTTC
TRBD1 TRBJ1-2 TRBV5-1 17 - CASSLVTGAEANYGYTF TGCGCCAGCAGCTTGGTGACAGGGGCGGAAGCTAACTATGGCTACACCTTC
- TRBJ1-1 TRBV7-8 15 - CASSLEGMANTEAFF TGTGCCAGCAGCTTAGAGGGGATGGCGAACACTGAAGCTTTCTTT
- TRBJ1-1 TRBV6-5 14 once CALARGGTNTEAFF TGTGCCCTCGCGAGGGGAGGGACGAACACTGAAGCTTTCTTT
TRBD1 TRBJ1-4 TRBV18 16 - CASSPGQGLSNEKLFF TGTGCCAGCTCACCGGGACAGGGATTGTCTAATGAAAAACTGTTTTTT
- TRBJ2-3 TRBV9 18 - CASSPRGWGGSSTDTQYF TGTGCCAGCAGCCCTCGAGGGTGGGGGGGCTCAAGCACAGATACGCAGTATTTT
TRBD2 TRBJ2-7 TRBV11-2 17 few CASSSGGGGFNSYEQYF TGTGCCAGCAGCTCCGGCGGCGGGGGGTTCAACTCCTACGAGCAGTACTTC
- TRBJ2-5 TRBV3-1/TRBV3-2 16 - CASSQDSRGGQETQYF TGTGCCAGCAGCCAAGATTCAAGGGGGGGGCAAGAGACCCAGTACTTC
TRBD1 TRBJ2-7 TRBV5-1 14 - CASSLETGAYEQYF TGCGCCAGCAGCTTGGAAACAGGGGCCTACGAGCAGTACTTC
- TRBJ2-5 TRBV2 13 - CAISGGAGETQYF TGTGCCATCAGCGGAGGGGCTGGGGAGACCCAGTACTTC
TRBD1 TRBJ1-1 TRBV29-1 12 - CSVYRGGTEAFF TGCAGCGTCTACAGGGGTGGCACTGAAGCTTTCTTT
- TRBJ1-2 TRBV5-1 15 - CASSSGRYAGEGYTF TGCGCCAGCAGCTCCGGGAGGTATGCAGGGGAAGGCTACACCTTC
- TRBJ2-5 TRBV24-1 13 - CATSVAGAETQYF TGTGCCACCAGTGTCGCGGGGGCGGAGACCCAGTACTTC
- TRBJ1-1 TRBV5-1 15 - CASSQGPRMNTEAFF TGCGCCAGCAGCCAGGGGCCCCGGATGAACACTGAAGCTTTCTTT
- TRBJ2-1 TRBV25-1 12 - CASGNSYNEQFF TGTGCCTCGGGGAACTCCTACAATGAGCAGTTCTTC
- TRBJ2-7 TRBV6-5 14 - CASTSRTGSYEQYF TGTGCCAGCACCTCTCGGACGGGGTCCTACGAGCAGTACTTC
TRBD2 TRBJ2-3 TRBV6-5 14 few CASRVAGGTDTQYF TGTGCCAGCAGAGTAGCGGGTGGCACAGATACGCAGTATTTT
TRBD1 TRBJ1-1 TRBV7-9 14 - CASSGQGLNTEAFF TGTGCCAGCAGCGGACAGGGTCTGAACACTGAAGCTTTCTTT
- TRBJ1-4 TRBV6-4 13 once CASSDIVREKLFF TGTGCCAGCAGTGACATAGTCCGTGAAAAACTGTTTTTT
TRBD1 TRBJ1-2 TRBV6-5 15 - CASSYTQDRLYGYTF TGTGCCAGCAGTTACACGCAGGACAGGCTCTATGGCTACACCTTC
TRBD2 TRBJ2-3 TRBV6-5 16 - CASSYVAGGTTDTQYF TGTGCCAGCAGTTATGTAGCGGGGGGGACCACAGATACGCAGTATTTT
- TRBJ2-5 TRBV3-1/TRBV3-2 15 - CASSRGEAEKETQYF TGTGCCAGCAGCCGGGGCGAGGCAGAGAAAGAGACCCAGTACTTC
TRBD2 TRBJ2-1 TRBV28 13 few CASSRRGGDEQFF TGTGCCAGCAGCCGGCGGGGGGGGGATGAGCAGTTCTTC
- TRBJ2-1 TRBV7-8 14 - CASRSYRGLDEQFF TGTGCCAGCAGATCGTACCGGGGACTCGATGAGCAGTTCTTC
- TRBJ1-5 TRBV12-2 15 - CASRTRPTGSQPQHF TGTGCAAGTCGCACCCGACCGACAGGGAGCCAGCCCCAGCATTTT
- TRBJ1-3 TRBV7-6 16 - CASSFAQGSSGNTIYF TGTGCCAGCAGCTTCGCCCAGGGCTCCTCTGGAAACACCATATATTTT
- TRBJ2-7 TRBV7-2 13 - CASRSTGRYEQYF TGTGCCAGCAGATCTACGGGGAGGTACGAGCAGTACTTC
- TRBJ1-6 TRBV3-1/TRBV3-2 15 - CASSQVSRGNSPLHF TGTGCCAGCAGCCAAGTAAGCAGGGGAAATTCACCCCTCCACTTT
TRBD2 TRBJ2-1 TRBV11-2 15 - CASSLTSGGFNEQFF TGTGCCAGCAGTCTTACTAGCGGGGGGTTTAATGAGCAGTTCTTC